This entry lists 23 T cell receptor beta chains sequenced from one sample in a study of blood T cell repertoires in COVID-19. Assay: immunoSEQ multiplex PCR; the TCRdb copy retains only in-frame clones and omits some. The sample includes approximately 160,000 clones, approximately 78% of them seen just once. The sample taken for sequencing was peripheral blood. Receptors originate from a human donor in a cohort sampled during active COVID-19.

The chain combines TRBV13 with TRBJ2-2; 8 bases are shared with TRBD2. The V gene's germline CDR1 is PRHDT and CDR2 FYEKMQ (reference sequence). The CDR3 is 18 residues long. The V gene end was trimmed by 0 bases and the J gene end by 5 bases; junction bases not matched to a gene: 11. CDR3 coding DNA: TGTGCCAGCAGCTTAGGGTTGGGTAGCGGGACTCCGACCGGGGAGCTGTTTTTT. Translation gives CASSLGLGSGTPTGELFF.

The gene calls are TRBV5-4 and TRBJ1-2; 11 bases are shared with TRBD1. Germline V gene lookup returns CDR1 SGHNT and CDR2 YYREEE (reference sequence). The V gene end was trimmed by 3 bases and the J gene end by 8 bases; junction bases not matched to a gene: 9. The CDR3 contains 15 residues. The CDR3 DNA sequence: TGTGCCAGCAGCTCGGGAGGACAGGGGGCGTGGGGCTACACCTTC. Protein: CASSSGGQGAWGYTF.

The chain couples TRBV19 to TRBJ2-7; D might be TRBD2 (6 bases). The V end lost 4 bases, the J end lost 9 bases, and 25 bases lay between the germline ends. Per germline, CDR1 LNHDA and CDR2 SQIVND (reference sequence). The CDR3 sequence is 16 residues long. The CDR3 loop reads CASSNRGGEAPLRQYF. Here the CDR3 DNA reads TGTGCCAGTAGTAATCGTGGCGGGGAGGCCCCCCTCCGGCAGTACTTC. The entire variable domain, with the rest obtained from reference TRBV19 and TRBJ2-7, is as follows: DGGITQSPKYLFRKEGQNVTLSCEQNLNHDAMYWYRQDPGQGLRLIYYSQIVNDFQKGDIAEGYSVSREKKESFPLTVTSAQKNPTAFYLCASSNRGGEAPLRQYFGPGTRLTVT.

This clone occurred once. The chain couples TRBV6-5 to TRBJ2-7, with D maybe TRBD2 (5 bases). Germline-derived CDR1 and CDR2 are MNHEY and SVGAGI. This CDR3 spans 13 amino acids. Trimming cost V 4 bases and J 2 bases, with 9 bases left between them. The CDR3 sequence is CASSFTGTYEQYF. The CDR3 nucleotides are TGTGCCAGCAGTTTTACGGGAACCTACGAGCAGTACTTC.

As DNA, the CDR3 is TGTGCCAGCAGCTTGGGGGCAGGGGTCATACGGGAGCAGTTCTTC. Translation gives CASSLGAGVIREQFF. V gene TRBV5-5 combines with J gene TRBJ2-1; perhaps TRBD1 as D (6 bases). From germline, CDR1 is SGHKS and CDR2 YYEKEE (reference sequence). Trimming pared 0 bases from V and 10 bases from J, leaving 17 bases between. The CDR3 has 15 residues.

This clone was picked up many times. This chain connects TRBV18 to TRBJ1-3, with a weak D call TRBD1 (5 bases). Germline assignment: CDR1 KGHSH and CDR2 LQKENI. Trimming removed 3 bases from V and 3 bases from J, with 15 bases in between. The CDR3 runs to 16 residues. CDR3 in amino acids: CASSPNKGSGGNTIYF. Written as DNA, the CDR3 is TGTGCCAGCTCACCTAACAAGGGGTCAGGTGGAAACACCATATATTTT. The variable domain in full, with the rest retrieved from reference TRBV18 and TRBJ1-3, is NAGVMQNPRHLVRRRGQEARLRCSPMKGHSHVYWYRQLPEEGLKFMVYLQKENIIDESGMPKERFSAEFPKEGPSILRIQQVVRGDSAAYFCASSPNKGSGGNTIYFGEGSWLTVV.

This rearrangement joins TRBV10-3 to TRBJ2-3, with TRBD2 identical over 10 bases. CDR1 ENHRY and CDR2 SYGVKD come from the germline V gene. The CDR3 length is 15 residues. The V and J ends lost 10 bases and 2 bases, in that order; junction bases with no gene match: 9. The CDR3 nucleotides read TGTGCCACAAAAGCGGGGGGGATTGACACAGATACGCAGTATTTT. This encodes CATKAGGIDTDTQYF.

The CDR3: CASSSMVNTGGYTF. The CDR3 DNA follows: TGTGCCAGCAGCTCCATGGTTAATACGGGTGGCTACACCTTC. V is TRBV11-2 and J is TRBJ1-2, with D unresolved. This CDR3 has 14 amino acids. Germline values: CDR1 SGHAT, CDR2 FQNNGV. V shed 4 bases and J shed 7 bases, with 16 bases lying between them.

The CDR3 coding sequence is TGTGCCAGCAGCGTAGACATGAACACTGAAGCTTTCTTT. It translates to CASSVDMNTEAFF. The rearrangement links TRBV9 to TRBJ1-1; no clear D. There are 13 residues in the CDR3. Per germline, CDR1 SGDLS and CDR2 YYNGEE. V was shortened by 0 bases and J by 0 bases, with 3 bases between the two germline ends.

This clone appeared a single time. This may stem from a read error, because a much larger clone lies one nucleotide away. Other DNA sequences in the same sample also yield this CDR3. This chain uses TRBV6-2 or TRBV6-3 with TRBJ2-7; the D gene is possibly TRBD2 (5 bases). In germline, CDR1 is MNHEY, CDR2 SVGEGT. This CDR3 spans 13 amino acids. The CDR3 is CASSYVGNYEQYF. The CDR3 region has the DNA TGTGCCAGCAGTTACGTCGGGAACTACGAGCAATACTTC.

This sequence joins TRBV11-2 and TRBJ1-3; possibly TRBD1 for D (6 bases). The CDR3 has 14 amino acids. V dropped 5 bases and J dropped 2 bases, with 10 bases sitting between them. Germline V CDR1 and CDR2: SGHAT, FQNNGV. CDR3 loop: CASSLQGTGNTIYF. CDR3 in DNA: TGTGCCAGCAGCCTACAGGGTACTGGAAACACCATATATTTT. The full variable domain, in which reference TRBV11-2 and TRBJ1-3 provide the parts outside the CDR3, is EAGVAQSPRYKIIEKRQSVAFWCNPISGHATLYWYQQILGQGPKLLIQFQNNGVVDDSQLPKDRFSAERLKGVDSTLKIQPAKLEDSAVYLCASSLQGTGNTIYFGEGSWLTVV.

The chain carries TRBV18 and TRBJ2-3; 10 nucleotides agree with TRBD2. Losses at the gene ends were 4 bases for V and 8 bases for J; bases not matched to a gene: 15. This CDR3 is built from 17 residues. Germline CDR1 and CDR2: KGHSH and LQKENI. CDR3 sequence reads: CASSQPTGLAGDATQYF. The CDR3, as DNA: TGTGCCAGCTCACAACCGACTGGGCTAGCGGGAGACGCTACGCAGTATTTT.

The genes are TRBV11-1 and TRBJ2-7; 7 bases map to TRBD2. V gave up 1 base and J gave up 6 bases; unmatched junction bases: 3. There are 13 residues in the CDR3. Germline V gene data show CDR1 as SGHAT and CDR2 as FQDESV (reference sequence). CDR3 sequence: CASSLGTSGEQYF. The CDR3 DNA follows: TGTGCCAGCAGCTTAGGGACTAGTGGCGAGCAGTACTTC.

The chain has TRBV30 and TRBJ1-2; TRBD1 is a possible D gene (6 bases). Germline assignment: CDR1 GTSNPN and CDR2 SVGIG (reference sequence). V was shortened by 0 bases and J by 3 bases, with 11 bases between the two germline ends. The CDR3 length is 14 residues. The CDR3, as DNA: TGTGCCTGGAGTGTACAGGGCAGGGACTATGGCTACACCTTC. It yields the protein CAWSVQGRDYGYTF.

V usage is TRBV7-3 and J usage is TRBJ2-4; tentative D call: TRBD1 (5 bases). Germline V gene data show CDR1 as SGHTA and CDR2 as FQGTGA. Trimming stripped 0 bases from V and 9 bases from J, with 12 bases between. This CDR3 has 14 residues. The CDR3 sequence: CASSLTSGPGIQYF. The CDR3 nucleotides are TGTGCCAGCAGCTTAACCTCAGGGCCCGGCATTCAGTACTTC.

J is TRBJ2-3 and V is TRBV24-1; D perhaps matches TRBD1 (5 bases). The CDR3 length is 18 residues. Germline CDR1 is KGHDR and CDR2 is SFDVKD. Trimming pared 4 bases from V and 6 bases from J, leaving 25 bases between. CDR3 sequence (DNA): TGTGCCACCAGTGACCGCTTGGTGCAGGGCCCGCCGTTGGATACGCAGTATTTT. This gives the protein CATSDRLVQGPPLDTQYF.

The V and J genes are TRBV5-1 and TRBJ1-1, with 7 bases identical to TRBD1. Unmatched junction bases numbered 6, after V lost 4 bases and J lost 3 bases. The germline V gene encodes CDR1 SGHRS and CDR2 YFSETQ. CDR3 length: 14 amino acids. The CDR3 nucleotides are TGCGCCAGCAGCGGGGGACAGAGGGACACTGAAGCTTTCTTT. It codes for CASSGGQRDTEAFF.

This sequence joins TRBV7-2 and TRBJ2-6, with D uncertain. Germline CDR1 SGHTA, CDR2 FQGNSA. With 5 bases removed from V and 3 bases from J, the gap between germline ends came to 11 bases. This CDR3 has 15 residues. CDR3 residues: CASSPDTGGANVLTF. In DNA form, the CDR3 reads TGTGCCAGCAGCCCAGACACTGGTGGGGCCAACGTCCTGACTTTC.

This clone was seen repeatedly, ten times or more. The J gene is TRBJ1-6, the V gene TRBV28, with TRBD1 identical over 8 bases. With V trimmed by 7 bases and J by 9 bases, 17 bases remained unmatched. This CDR3 region has 17 residues. CDR1 MDHEN and CDR2 SYDVKM come from the germline V gene. The DNA of the CDR3 is TGTGCCAGCAAGAGACACCGGACAGGGAAGAAGAGTTCACCCCTCCACTTT. Its translation is CASKRHRTGKKSSPLHF.

The chain employs TRBV2 and TRBJ2-7; 7 bases match TRBD1. Losses at the gene ends were 8 bases for V and 4 bases for J; bases not matched to a gene: 5. The length of the CDR3 is 12 residues. Germline-derived CDR1 and CDR2 are SNHLY and FYNNEI. In DNA, the CDR3 is TGTGCCAGCGACAGGGCGGCGTACGAGCAGTACTTC. Protein sequence: CASDRAAYEQYF.

The V and J genes are TRBV28 and TRBJ1-2; D is perhaps TRBD1 (5 bases). The CDR3 is 14 residues long. The germline V and J ends were trimmed by 5 bases and 0 bases, with 10 bases remaining between them. Germline V gene data show CDR1 as MDHEN and CDR2 as SYDVKM. CDR3 sequence (DNA): TGTGCCAGCAGTGGGGCAGCAACTAACTATGGCTACACCTTC. This codes for CASSGAATNYGYTF.

The chain uses TRBV5-5 and TRBJ1-2; weak D call: TRBD1 (5 bases). The CDR3 is made up of 14 amino acids. V was shortened by 2 bases and J by 1 base, with 9 bases between the two germline ends. Germline CDR1 reads SGHKS; CDR2 reads YYEKEE (reference sequence). CDR3 bases: TGTGCCAGCAGCTTATATCAGGGTAACTATGGCTACACCTTC. Its translation is CASSLYQGNYGYTF.

The chain uses TRBV6-5 and TRBJ2-7; 10 bases align to TRBD2. This CDR3 comprises 15 residues. Germline CDR1 is MNHEY and CDR2 is SVGAGI. The ends lost 5 bases at V and 3 bases at J; junction bases unmatched: 7. For the CDR3, the DNA is TGTGCCAGCAGTAGGACCGGGACTAGCGTCTACGAGCAGTACTTC. Protein: CASSRTGTSVYEQYF.